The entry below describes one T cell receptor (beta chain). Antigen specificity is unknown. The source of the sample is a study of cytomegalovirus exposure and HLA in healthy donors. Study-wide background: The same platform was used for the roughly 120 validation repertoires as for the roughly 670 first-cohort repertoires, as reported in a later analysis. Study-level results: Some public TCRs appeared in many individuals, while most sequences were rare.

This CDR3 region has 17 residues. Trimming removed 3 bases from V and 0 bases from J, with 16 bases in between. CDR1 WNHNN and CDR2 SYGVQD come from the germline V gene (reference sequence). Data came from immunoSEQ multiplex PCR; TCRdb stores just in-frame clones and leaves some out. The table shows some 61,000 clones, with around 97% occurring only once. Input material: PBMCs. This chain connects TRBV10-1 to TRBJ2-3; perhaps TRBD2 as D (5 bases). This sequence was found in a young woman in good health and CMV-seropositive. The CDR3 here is CASSEISGTTSTDTQYF. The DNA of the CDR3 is TGCGCCAGCAGTGAAATATCGGGAACCACTAGCACAGATACGCAGTATTTT.